These T cell receptor beta chains were read from a single sample in a study of blood T cell repertoires in COVID-19. Clones were sequenced by immunoSEQ multiplex PCR, and TCRdb holds only the in-frame ones, with some missing. Of approximately 290,000 clones listed, 75% to 90% are singletons. Material: peripheral blood. The receptors derive from a woman aged 60-70 years with acute or convalescent COVID-19. Both conserved end residues are part of each CDR3. D genes are given only for firm matches. The size entry is marked missing in some rows and otherwise reads once, few, many or a size class.

CDR3aa: CASSLGFSGNTIYF
CDR3nt: TGTGCCAGCAGTTTAGGCTTCTCTGGAAACACCATATATTTT
d_gene: -
v_gene: TRBV28
abundance: -
j_gene: TRBJ1-3

CDR3aa: CSVLRDRQETQYF
CDR3nt: TGCAGCGTCCTCCGGGACAGGCAAGAGACCCAGTACTTC
d_gene: TRBD1
v_gene: TRBV29-1
abundance: -
j_gene: TRBJ2-5

CDR3aa: CASRRDRGADSPLHF
CDR3nt: TGTGCCAGCAGGCGCGACAGGGGGGCAGATTCACCCCTCCACTTT
d_gene: TRBD1
v_gene: TRBV5-4
abundance: -
j_gene: TRBJ1-6

CDR3aa: CASSSSGPRSYNEQFF
CDR3nt: TGTGCCAGCAGTTCTAGCGGGCCCCGCTCCTACAATGAGCAGTTCTTC
d_gene: TRBD2
v_gene: TRBV7-2
abundance: -
j_gene: TRBJ2-1

CDR3aa: CASSPPTAGNTIYF
CDR3nt: TGTGCCAGCTCACCACCCACAGCTGGAAACACCATATATTTT
d_gene: -
v_gene: TRBV18
abundance: -
j_gene: TRBJ1-3

CDR3aa: CASSLQRTGRNEQFF
CDR3nt: TGTGCCAGCAGCTTACAGAGGACAGGGCGCAATGAGCAGTTCTTC
d_gene: TRBD1
v_gene: TRBV7-2
abundance: once
j_gene: TRBJ2-1

CDR3aa: CASSLDPGGNQPQHF
CDR3nt: TGTGCCAGCAGCTTGGATCCAGGAGGGAATCAGCCCCAGCATTTT
d_gene: -
v_gene: TRBV5-4
abundance: -
j_gene: TRBJ1-5

CDR3aa: CASSLVGDRGLVGNQPQHF
CDR3nt: TGTGCCAGCAGCTTAGTGGGTGACAGGGGATTGGTCGGCAATCAGCCCCAGCATTTT
d_gene: TRBD1
v_gene: TRBV7-8
abundance: -
j_gene: TRBJ1-5

CDR3aa: CASSSRDNRNQPQHF
CDR3nt: TGTGCCAGTAGTAGCCGGGACAACCGCAATCAGCCCCAGCATTTT
d_gene: -
v_gene: TRBV19
abundance: -
j_gene: TRBJ1-5

CDR3aa: CASSVAQTGRYEQYF
CDR3nt: TGTGCCAGCAGCGTAGCCCAGACAGGGCGATACGAGCAGTACTTC
d_gene: TRBD1
v_gene: TRBV9
abundance: once
j_gene: TRBJ2-7

CDR3aa: CASRVTAYNEQFF
CDR3nt: TGTGCCAGCAGGGTGACTGCATACAATGAGCAGTTCTTC
d_gene: -
v_gene: TRBV2
abundance: -
j_gene: TRBJ2-1

CDR3aa: CASSFRTSGVPYEQYF
CDR3nt: TGTGCCAGCAGCTTCAGGACTAGCGGGGTCCCCTACGAGCAGTACTTC
d_gene: TRBD2
v_gene: TRBV5-6
abundance: -
j_gene: TRBJ2-7

CDR3aa: CASSPHRDNQPQHF
CDR3nt: TGTGCCAGCAGTCCTCACAGGGACAATCAGCCCCAGCATTTT
d_gene: -
v_gene: TRBV28
abundance: -
j_gene: TRBJ1-5

CDR3aa: CASSSIQRTSSTNVLTF
CDR3nt: TGTGCCAGTAGTAGTATACAAAGGACAAGCTCCACCAACGTCCTGACTTTC
d_gene: -
v_gene: TRBV19
abundance: -
j_gene: TRBJ2-6

CDR3aa: CASSPRRRSNQPQHF
CDR3nt: TGTGCCAGCAGTCCCCGGCGGAGGAGCAATCAGCCCCAGCATTTT
d_gene: -
v_gene: TRBV28
abundance: -
j_gene: TRBJ1-5

CDR3aa: CASSTGLSNEQFF
CDR3nt: TGTGCCAGCAGCACGGGACTTTCCAATGAGCAGTTCTTC
d_gene: -
v_gene: TRBV13
abundance: -
j_gene: TRBJ2-1

CDR3aa: CSVDRIETQYF
CDR3nt: TGCAGCGTTGACAGAATTGAGACCCAGTACTTC
d_gene: -
v_gene: TRBV29-1
abundance: -
j_gene: TRBJ2-5

CDR3aa: CASSRLRTLTDTQYF
CDR3nt: TGTGCCAGCAGCCGACTACGAACTCTCACAGATACGCAGTATTTT
d_gene: -
v_gene: TRBV7-3
abundance: -
j_gene: TRBJ2-3

CDR3aa: CASSLSLGDRNYGYTF
CDR3nt: TGTGCCAGCAGTTTATCACTCGGGGACAGAAACTATGGCTACACCTTC
d_gene: TRBD1
v_gene: TRBV27
abundance: -
j_gene: TRBJ1-2

CDR3aa: CASSPAGGPNTEAFF
CDR3nt: TGTGCCAGCTCACCGGCCGGGGGGCCGAACACTGAAGCTTTCTTT
d_gene: -
v_gene: TRBV18
abundance: -
j_gene: TRBJ1-1

CDR3aa: CASSQSGEWGYTF
CDR3nt: TGTGCCAGCAGCCAGTCAGGGGAGTGGGGCTACACCTTC
d_gene: -
v_gene: TRBV7-2
abundance: -
j_gene: TRBJ1-2

CDR3aa: CASSRSGGNEKLFF
CDR3nt: TGTGCCAGCAGCCGCTCGGGGGGGAACGAAAAACTGTTTTTT
d_gene: -
v_gene: TRBV5-4
abundance: -
j_gene: TRBJ1-4

CDR3aa: CASSLIGGNTEAFF
CDR3nt: TGTGCCAGCAGCCTAATCGGAGGGAACACTGAAGCTTTCTTT
d_gene: -
v_gene: TRBV14
abundance: -
j_gene: TRBJ1-1

CDR3aa: CASSYGGLSGPGYTF
CDR3nt: TGCGCCAGCAGCTATGGTGGGTTGTCAGGGCCCGGCTACACCTTC
d_gene: -
v_gene: TRBV5-1
abundance: -
j_gene: TRBJ1-2

CDR3aa: CASSFGGDTEAFF
CDR3nt: TGTGCCAGCAGCTTCGGGGGAGACACTGAAGCTTTCTTT
d_gene: -
v_gene: TRBV12-3/TRBV12-4
abundance: -
j_gene: TRBJ1-1

CDR3aa: CATSRDLTGGGYGYTF
CDR3nt: TGTGCCACCAGCAGAGACCTTACAGGGGGCGGCTATGGCTACACCTTC
d_gene: TRBD1
v_gene: TRBV15
abundance: -
j_gene: TRBJ1-2

CDR3aa: CATSVQLLAGEYNEQFF
CDR3nt: TGTGCCACCAGCGTACAACTGCTAGCGGGAGAATACAATGAGCAGTTCTTC
d_gene: TRBD2
v_gene: TRBV15
abundance: -
j_gene: TRBJ2-1

CDR3aa: CASSPAGGSGGEQFF
CDR3nt: TGTGCTAGCAGCCCCGCGGGGGGCTCAGGGGGTGAGCAGTTCTTC
d_gene: -
v_gene: TRBV7-7
abundance: -
j_gene: TRBJ2-1

CDR3aa: CASSRSREETQYF
CDR3nt: TGTGCCAGCAGTCGGTCGCGGGAGGAGACCCAGTACTTC
d_gene: TRBD2
v_gene: TRBV7-3
abundance: -
j_gene: TRBJ2-5

CDR3aa: CASSLGAGTGSYEQYF
CDR3nt: TGTGCCAGCAGCTTAGGCGCCGGGACAGGGTCCTACGAGCAGTACTTC
d_gene: TRBD1
v_gene: TRBV7-2
abundance: -
j_gene: TRBJ2-7

CDR3aa: CATSRADYGYTF
CDR3nt: TGTGCCACCAGCAGGGCGGACTATGGCTACACCTTC
d_gene: -
v_gene: TRBV15
abundance: once
j_gene: TRBJ1-2

CDR3aa: CAISEGVAGVSYNEQFF
CDR3nt: TGTGCCATCAGTGAGGGGGTAGCGGGGGTATCCTACAATGAGCAGTTCTTC
d_gene: TRBD2
v_gene: TRBV10-3
abundance: -
j_gene: TRBJ2-1

CDR3aa: CATPPGQEYTGELFF
CDR3nt: TGTGCCACGCCGCCGGGACAGGAGTACACCGGGGAGCTGTTTTTT
d_gene: TRBD1
v_gene: TRBV7-8
abundance: -
j_gene: TRBJ2-2

CDR3aa: CASRGTFNTGELFF
CDR3nt: TGTGCCAGCAGGGGGACTTTCAACACCGGGGAGCTGTTTTTT
d_gene: -
v_gene: TRBV9
abundance: -
j_gene: TRBJ2-2

CDR3aa: CASSQVRSSMAHEQYF
CDR3nt: TGTGCCAGCAGCCAAGTTCGGAGTTCCATGGCCCACGAGCAGTACTTC
d_gene: -
v_gene: TRBV14
abundance: -
j_gene: TRBJ2-7

CDR3aa: CASSPRGYGYTF
CDR3nt: TGTGCCAGCTCACCAAGGGGTTATGGCTACACCTTC
d_gene: -
v_gene: TRBV18
abundance: once
j_gene: TRBJ1-2

CDR3aa: CASSLGRQLNSPLHF
CDR3nt: TGTGCCAGCAGCTTAGGGCGGCAGTTGAATTCACCCCTCCACTTT
d_gene: -
v_gene: TRBV7-2
abundance: -
j_gene: TRBJ1-6

CDR3aa: CASSRQLYGYTF
CDR3nt: TGTGCCAGTAGCCGACAGCTCTATGGCTACACCTTC
d_gene: -
v_gene: TRBV19
abundance: once
j_gene: TRBJ1-2

CDR3aa: CASSHRQGRADTQYF
CDR3nt: TGCGCCAGCAGCCACCGACAGGGGAGGGCAGATACGCAGTATTTT
d_gene: -
v_gene: TRBV4-1
abundance: -
j_gene: TRBJ2-3

CDR3aa: CASSPVSSGTGKNIQYF
CDR3nt: TGTGCCAGCTCACCAGTCTCATCCGGGACAGGGAAAAACATTCAGTACTTC
d_gene: TRBD1
v_gene: TRBV18
abundance: -
j_gene: TRBJ2-4

CDR3aa: CSVKQGYGREQYF
CDR3nt: TGCAGCGTTAAACAGGGGTATGGGAGGGAGCAGTACTTC
d_gene: -
v_gene: TRBV29-1
abundance: few
j_gene: TRBJ2-7

CDR3aa: CASSRGTETNYGYTF
CDR3nt: TGTGCCAGCAGTCGAGGGACAGAAACTAACTATGGCTACACCTTC
d_gene: TRBD1
v_gene: TRBV28
abundance: -
j_gene: TRBJ1-2